This is a list of T cell receptor beta chains from one sample in a study of OX40 agonist ivuxolimab in advanced cancers. Sequenced by immunoSEQ multiplex PCR; TCRdb stores in-frame clones only, minus some. The table records 15,000 to 20,000 clones, roughly 78% of them present only once. The starting material was CD4+ or CD8+ T cells sorted from blood, obtained in a trial of the OX40 agonist ivuxolimab. These receptors all come from an adult with an advanced solid tumor such as melanoma, head and neck, liver or kidney cancer. The CDR3 runs from the conserved cysteine through the conserved F or W. The order of the fields is J gene, V gene, D gene, CDR3 protein. The D gene is left open where the match is weak.

>TRBJ2-7|TRBV5-1|TRBD1
CASSGTATSSYEQYF
>TRBJ1-6|TRBV7-6|.
CASSPVTGSPLHF
>TRBJ1-6|TRBV15|TRBD1
CATSGNRGASQNSPLHF
>TRBJ1-1|TRBV19|TRBD1
CASSRDRAGTVNTEAFF
>TRBJ2-2|TRBV9|.
CASSPPAANTGELFF
>TRBJ1-1|TRBV18|.
CASSPIHPMNTEAFF
>TRBJ1-5|TRBV7-3|.
CASSVYFGGNQPQHF
>TRBJ2-6|TRBV4-1|.
CASSGNSGANVLTF
>TRBJ1-5|TRBV9|.
CASSADGKNQPQHF
>TRBJ1-1|TRBV5-5|.
CASSPSPGGLRAPEAFF
>TRBJ1-5|TRBV19|.
CASSITDYSNQPQHF
>TRBJ2-7|TRBV7-2|.
CASSLDPLGYEQYF
>TRBJ1-6|TRBV6-5|TRBD1
CASRPWTGEGSPLHF
>TRBJ1-1|TRBV6-5|.
CASSSDRTEAFF
>TRBJ2-7|TRBV11-2|TRBD1
CASSLVVTGYPEQYF
>TRBJ1-1|TRBV18|TRBD1
CASSHPQGWATEAFF
>TRBJ1-2|TRBV5-5|.
CATSTGAVDGYTF
>TRBJ1-4|TRBV4-1|.
CASSPWDSLYEKLFF
>TRBJ1-2|TRBV14|TRBD1
CASSQTWDRDYGYTF
>TRBJ1-1|TRBV7-9|TRBD1
CASSYGQGVTEAFF
>TRBJ2-1|TRBV7-8|.
CASSPAFDEQFF
>TRBJ2-7|TRBV11-2|.
CASSLESYGGHYEQYF
>TRBJ1-2|TRBV7-9|TRBD1
CASSLGGGAHGYTF
>TRBJ1-1|TRBV6-5|TRBD1
CASSSLQGITEAFF
>TRBJ2-3|TRBV30|.
CACLRQSTDTQYF
>TRBJ2-7|TRBV29-1|.
CSVGGQGYEQYF
>TRBJ2-1|TRBV11-3|TRBD1
CASSLRTGLNEQFF
>TRBJ2-7|TRBV9|.
CASSVEAAPYEQYF
>TRBJ1-2|TRBV11-2|.
CASTRGGGYTF
>TRBJ1-3|TRBV9|.
CASSVSPPNSGNTIYF
>TRBJ1-1|TRBV6-5|TRBD1
CAKGGDRALNTEAFF
>TRBJ2-2|TRBV4-1|.
CASEGQGYTGELFF
>TRBJ2-3|TRBV7-7|TRBD2
CASSTGLEFGDTQYF
>TRBJ1-2|TRBV9|TRBD1
CASSSRPGTGGLANYGYTF
>TRBJ1-1|TRBV7-9|TRBD1
CASSSRQGGTEAFF
>TRBJ2-7|TRBV7-9|.
CASSFNLYEQYF
>TRBJ2-5|TRBV7-2|TRBD1
CASSWGTGRQETQYF
>TRBJ1-1|TRBV5-1|.
CASSLGQGAFF
>TRBJ1-2|TRBV9|TRBD1
CASRDRAYGYTF
>TRBJ1-1|TRBV4-3|.
CASSQDYSYTEAFF
>TRBJ1-1|TRBV7-9|.
CASSLGTVTEAFF
>TRBJ1-5|TRBV4-1|.
CASSQEGVWGPQPQHF
>TRBJ1-3|TRBV5-6|.
CASSPFPDGYSGNTIYF
>TRBJ2-4|TRBV7-8|.
CASSLPGAKNIQYF
>TRBJ2-1|TRBV9|.
CASSLISDNEQFF
>TRBJ2-5|TRBV11-2|TRBD2
CASSLWTSEETQYF
>TRBJ2-1|TRBV12-5|TRBD1
CASAGGLNNEQFF
>TRBJ1-1|TRBV5-6|.
CASSSGIEAFF
>TRBJ2-7|TRBV11-3|.
CASSPGGYEQYF
>TRBJ2-1|TRBV6-6|.
CATYHNEQFF
>TRBJ2-1|TRBV4-1|.
CASSQALLGVAEQFF
>TRBJ2-7|TRBV5-5|.
CASSLGQLYEQYF
>TRBJ1-4|TRBV14|.
CASSQERETNEKLFF
>TRBJ1-2|TRBV7-2|.
CASSLWGGETYGYTF
>TRBJ1-1|TRBV4-3|.
CASSQYSGVNTEAFF
>TRBJ2-3|TRBV19|.
CASSMVRTDTQYF
>TRBJ1-5|TRBV9|.
CASSAGPLSNQPQHF
>TRBJ2-2|TRBV19|TRBD2
CASSRGLDGYTGELFF
>TRBJ2-2|TRBV30|.
CAWVGSTGELFF
>TRBJ2-7|TRBV4-2|.
CASSRPGQTYEQYF